Presented here are 5 T cell receptor beta chains from one specimen sequenced in a study of blood T cells in healthy people across ages. A second roughly 7 to 12 cycle PCR used barcoded and J-beta primers. MiXCR, run by TCRdb on the 5' RACE reads, gives a single entry per CDR3 protein. This table has approximately 1.5 million distinct CDR3 sequences, roughly a third appearing once. Material: blood. The source is a woman younger than 45 in good health.

Of note for this clonotype: Mismatch with germline at one junction end may stem from a read error. The rearrangement uses TRBV12-3 or TRBV12-4 and TRBJ2-3, with 9 nucleotides matching TRBD2. This CDR3 contains 15 residues. The CDR3 region has the DNA TGTGCCAGCAGCTTAGCGGGGGTACAGGCAGATACGCAGTATTTT. Translation gives CASSLAGVQADTQYF.

Worth noting for this clonotype: A much larger clone sits a single nucleotide away, making a read error possible. V gene TRBV20-1 combines with J gene TRBJ2-1; 11 bases are shared with TRBD2. Unmatched junction bases numbered 11, after V lost 5 bases and J lost 8 bases. The CDR3 covers 15 residues. The germline V gene has CDR1 DFQATT and CDR2 SNEGSKA (reference sequence). CDR3 sequence (DNA): TGCAGTGCTGGCATTAGCGGGAGGGACGACGATGAGCAGTTCTTC. Translated: CSAGISGRDDDEQFF.

This clonotype has just a few counts. CDR3 region: CASTLAVENSPLHF. CDR3 coding DNA: TGCGCCAGCACCCTAGCGGTTGAAAATTCACCCCTCCACTTT. The chain links TRBV4-1 to TRBJ1-6; D not resolved. The V gene lost 7 bases and the J gene lost 7 bases, with 14 bases spanning the gap. This CDR3 has 14 amino acids. CDR1 and CDR2 (germline): MGHRA, YSYEKL.

There are many counts of this clonotype. The J gene is TRBJ2-3, the V gene TRBV7-2; 7 bases align to TRBD1. The germline CDR1 and CDR2 sequences are SGHTA and FQGNSA. There are 15 residues in the CDR3. V lost 5 bases, J lost 2 bases, and 7 bases stayed unmatched. The CDR3 protein is CASSPRQGPTDTQYF. Here the CDR3 DNA reads TGTGCCAGCAGCCCCCGACAGGGCCCCACAGATACGCAGTATTTT.

This clonotype was observed a few times. This chain uses TRBV10-3 with TRBJ2-4, with TRBD1 identical over 9 bases. The J call may be mistaken, given a closer DNA end match to TRBJ2-7. This CDR3 has 14 residues. CDR1 is ENHRY and CDR2 is SYGVKD in the germline V gene. Here the CDR3 DNA reads TGTGCCATCAGAACCGGGACAGGGAACTACGAGCAGTACTTC. Protein sequence: CAIRTGTGNYEQYF.